Given below is one T cell receptor beta chain in context. The antigen remains undetermined. Compared with germline, one end of the junction differs, possibly owing to a read error. Combining a sample-barcoded 5' primer with a J-beta primer mix, a second PCR ran for 7 to 11 cycles. TCRdb reanalysed the 5' RACE reads using MiXCR and keeps one entry per CDR3 protein. The sample includes over 1,200,000 distinct CDR3 sequences, around 59% of them seen just once. The data derive from a study of blood T cells in healthy people across ages. Study findings and constraints: Per million T cells, TCR beta diversity dropped roughly linearly as age increased. The diversity estimates, figures obtained from one million T cells, were considered underestimates.

No fewer than 7 million PBMCs went into each sample. This TCR derives from a man aged 18 to 30 in good health. The sequencing sample was made of blood.

The CDR3 nucleotides are TGTGCCGGCAGCCACTCGATGGCCTCTGGGGCCAACGTCCTGACTTTC. It encodes CAGSHSMASGANVLTF. The gene calls are TRBV6-6 and TRBJ2-6, with D unresolved. Per germline, CDR1 MNHNY and CDR2 SVGAGI (reference sequence). The length of the CDR3 is 16 residues.